A single sample is the source of the 3 T cell receptor beta chains below, sequenced in a study of CD8 T cells in ankylosing spondylitis. TCRdb re-derived calls from the 5' RACE reads in MiXCR, one entry per CDR3 protein. The sample contains some 130,000 distinct CDR3 sequences, roughly 7.7% of which appear only once. The sequenced material came from synovial fluid, either unsorted or a sorted T cell fraction (not recorded which). These receptors were taken from a male donor with ankylosing spondylitis.

This clonotype appeared many times. The chain links TRBV27 to TRBJ1-1; no reliable D call. The CDR3 is 11 residues long. The V end lost 5 bases, the J end lost 8 bases, and 9 bases lay between the germline ends. Germline lookup yields CDR1 MNHEY and CDR2 SMNVEV (reference sequence). This CDR3 reads CASSSWKEAFF. In DNA, the CDR3 is TGTGCCAGCAGTAGTTGGAAAGAAGCTTTCTTT.

The chain recombines TRBV25-1 with TRBJ2-5, with 7 bases identical to TRBD1. The V and J ends lost 6 bases and 5 bases, in that order; junction bases with no gene match: 9. The germline CDR1 and CDR2 sequences are MGHDK and SYGVNS. CDR3 size: 14 residues. The CDR3 here is CASRDTGAGETQYF. The CDR3 region has the DNA TGTGCCAGCAGAGACACAGGGGCCGGGGAGACCCAGTACTTC.

This clonotype was recorded many times. This chain connects TRBV3-1 to TRBJ1-2; D is uncertain. Germline V gene lookup returns CDR1 LGHDT and CDR2 YNNKEL (reference sequence). The CDR3 length is 12 residues. The V end lost 4 bases, the J end lost 7 bases, and 10 bases lay between the germline ends. The CDR3 is CASSPRGRGYTF. The CDR3 coding sequence is TGTGCCAGCAGCCCCCGGGGTCGTGGCTACACCTTC.